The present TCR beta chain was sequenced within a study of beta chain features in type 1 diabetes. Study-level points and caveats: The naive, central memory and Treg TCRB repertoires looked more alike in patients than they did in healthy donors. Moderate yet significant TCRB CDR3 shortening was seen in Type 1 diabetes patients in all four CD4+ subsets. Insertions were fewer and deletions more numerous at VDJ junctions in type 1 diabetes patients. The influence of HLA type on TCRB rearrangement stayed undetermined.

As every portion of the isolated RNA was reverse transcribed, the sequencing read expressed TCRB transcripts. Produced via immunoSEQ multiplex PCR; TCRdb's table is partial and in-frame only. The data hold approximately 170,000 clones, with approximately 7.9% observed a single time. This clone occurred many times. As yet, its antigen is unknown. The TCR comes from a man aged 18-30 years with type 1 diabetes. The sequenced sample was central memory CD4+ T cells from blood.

Here the CDR3 DNA reads TGTGCCAGCTCACCACGGGAGCGGATCGAGCAGTACTTC. Its translation is CASSPRERIEQYF. The chain carries TRBV18 and TRBJ2-7, with a tentative D call TRBD2 (5 bases). Trimming removed 1 base at V and 6 bases at J, with 10 bases between. CDR1 KGHSH and CDR2 LQKENI come from the germline V gene. The CDR3 extends over 13 amino acids. Using reference TRBV18 and TRBJ2-7 for the parts outside the CDR3, the full variable domain is NAGVMQNPRHLVRRRGQEARLRCSPMKGHSHVYWYRQLPEEGLKFMVYLQKENIIDESGMPKERFSAEFPKEGPSILRIQQVVRGDSAAYFCASSPRERIEQYFGPGTRLTVT.